This entry lists 20 T cell receptor beta chains sequenced from one sample in a study of T cell changes during pregnancy in multiple sclerosis. Assay: immunoSEQ multiplex PCR; the TCRdb copy retains only in-frame clones and omits some. The table records under 70,000 clones, around 94% of them present only once. This material consisted of CD8+ T cells from peripheral blood mononuclear cells, taken after pregnancy. Every receptor here comes from a female donor with multiple sclerosis, enrolled in a pregnancy study.

A single count supports this clone. This chain joins TRBV19 and TRBJ2-4; tentative D call: TRBD2 (6 bases). Trimming removed 7 bases at V and 2 bases at J, with 9 bases between. The CDR3 has 13 residues. Germline values: CDR1 LNHDA, CDR2 SQIVND (reference sequence). The DNA for the CDR3 is TGTGCCAGTAAGGCGGGGACCAAAAACATTCAGTACTTC. Amino acids: CASKAGTKNIQYF.

The chain recombines TRBV5-4 with TRBJ2-7; 9 positions match TRBD1. Germline V CDR1 and CDR2: SGHNT, YYREEE (reference sequence). V lost 0 bases to trimming and J lost 4 bases; unmatched junction nucleotides: 2. This CDR3 region has 14 residues. CDR3 residues: CASSLGTGVYEQYF. Written as DNA, the CDR3 is TGTGCCAGCAGCTTGGGGACAGGGGTATACGAGCAGTACTTC.

V and J are TRBV27 and TRBJ2-1; D possibly corresponds to TRBD2 (5 bases). CDR3 length equals 15 residues. Germline CDR1 is MNHEY and CDR2 is SMNVEV (reference sequence). V dropped 3 bases and J dropped 9 bases, with 18 bases sitting between them. The chain's CDR3 is CASSFQADTGGEQFF. The CDR3 nucleotides are TGTGCCAGCAGTTTTCAAGCGGATACGGGCGGTGAGCAGTTCTTC.

The rearrangement uses TRBV19 and TRBJ2-7; 13 bases are shared with TRBD2. CDR3 length: 15 residues. V lost 5 bases, J lost 7 bases, and 8 bases stayed unmatched. Germline V lookup: CDR1 LNHDA, CDR2 SQIVND (reference sequence). CDR3 amino acids: CASSAGLAGVKEQYF. The CDR3 bases are TGTGCCAGTAGTGCTGGACTAGCGGGAGTAAAGGAGCAGTACTTC.

The genes are TRBV6-6 and TRBJ2-2; D perhaps matches TRBD1 (6 bases). CDR1 is MNHNY and CDR2 is SVGAGI in the germline V gene (reference sequence). Trimming cost V 2 bases and J 2 bases, with 12 bases left between them. The CDR3 is made up of 16 amino acids. The CDR3 region has the DNA TGTGCCAGCAGTTACGGCTTGGGGGCCAACACCGGGGAGCTGTTTTTT. It is translated as CASSYGLGANTGELFF.

The V and J genes are TRBV7-9 and TRBJ2-3, with TRBD2 matching 7 bases. Losses at the gene ends were 6 bases for V and 1 base for J; bases not matched to a gene: 10. The CDR3 runs 16 residues. CDR1 and CDR2 from the germline V gene are SEHNR and FQNEAQ (reference sequence). The CDR3 reads CASRVGGRAGTDTQYF. DNA for the CDR3: TGTGCCAGCAGGGTAGGAGGGAGGGCCGGCACAGATACGCAGTATTTT.

This clone occurred once. This chain links TRBV5-1 with TRBJ2-3; D not resolved. CDR1 is SGHRS and CDR2 is YFSETQ in the germline V gene. The CDR3 runs 13 residues. V was shortened by 7 bases and J by 0 bases, with 9 bases between the two germline ends. DNA for the CDR3: TGCGCCAGCTCCCCCCTGAGCACAGATACGCAGTATTTT. Translation gives CASSPLSTDTQYF.

CDR3 nucleotides: TGTGCCAGCAGCTTGGGGACAGGGTTTATGAACACTGAAGCTTTCTTT. This translates into CASSLGTGFMNTEAFF. The chain employs TRBV14 and TRBJ1-1; 9 bases are a match to TRBD1. In germline, CDR1 is SGHDN, CDR2 FVKESK. The V gene end was trimmed by 5 bases and the J gene end by 0 bases; junction bases not matched to a gene: 7. The CDR3 runs 16 residues.

The gene calls are TRBV6-4 and TRBJ2-3, with 16 bases matching TRBD2. The ends lost 3 bases at V and 4 bases at J; junction bases unmatched: 1. This CDR3 is built from 16 residues. The germline gives CDR1 MRHNA, CDR2 SNTAGT. The CDR3 region has the DNA TGTGCCAGCAGTGAGGGACTAGCGGGAGGGCCAGATACGCAGTATTTT. Protein product: CASSEGLAGGPDTQYF.

The chain combines TRBV7-9 with TRBJ2-5, with 12 nucleotides matching TRBD2. CDR3 length: 16 amino acids. J lost 5 bases, V lost 5 bases, and 9 bases had no gene match. Germline CDR1 SEHNR, CDR2 FQNEAQ (reference sequence). This CDR3 is CASSPTSGSGRETQYF. CDR3 DNA sequence: TGTGCCAGCAGCCCGACTAGCGGGAGCGGGAGGGAGACCCAGTACTTC.

The rearrangement joins TRBV29-1 to TRBJ2-2; 7 bases are a match to TRBD2. The germline V gene has CDR1 SQVTM and CDR2 ANQGSEA. The V segment lost 4 bases and the J segment 5 bases; nucleotides outside the gene matches: 7. The CDR3 runs 14 residues. The CDR3 reads CSVVVGGETGELFF. The CDR3 nucleotides are TGCAGCGTTGTAGTGGGGGGGGAGACCGGGGAGCTGTTTTTT.

The gene calls are TRBV7-9 and TRBJ2-3; 9 bases fit TRBD1. V shed 5 bases, J shed 3 bases, and the junction held 6 bases outside the gene matches. The CDR3 loop spans 15 amino acids. CDR1 and CDR2 (germline): SEHNR, FQNEAQ (reference sequence). The CDR3 sequence is CASSALQGATDTQYF. The CDR3 nucleotides read TGTGCCAGCAGCGCCTTACAGGGGGCTACAGATACGCAGTATTTT.

The gene calls are TRBV7-9 and TRBJ2-1; 10 nucleotides line up with TRBD2. The CDR3 totals 16 residues. The germline V gene encodes CDR1 SEHNR and CDR2 FQNEAQ (reference sequence). V lost 3 bases and J lost 7; bases outside the gene matches: 9. The CDR3 protein is CASSFASGSTKNEQFF. For the CDR3, the DNA is TGTGCCAGCAGCTTCGCTAGCGGGAGCACGAAGAATGAGCAGTTCTTC.

The rearrangement uses TRBV5-1 and TRBJ1-2; tentative D call: TRBD1 (5 bases). Germline lookup yields CDR1 SGHRS and CDR2 YFSETQ. This CDR3 is built from 13 residues. Trimming removed 5 bases from V and 7 bases from J, with 15 bases in between. Here the CDR3 reads CASSSGGESGYTF. CDR3 nucleotides: TGCGCCAGCAGTTCCGGAGGGGAGAGTGGCTACACCTTC.

The chain combines TRBV6-4 with TRBJ2-3, with a possible D match to TRBD1 (5 bases). In germline, CDR1 is MRHNA, CDR2 SNTAGT. The CDR3 consists of 17 residues. With 0 bases removed from V and 7 bases from J, the gap between germline ends came to 20 bases. The CDR3 DNA follows: TGTGCCAGCAGTGACTCGGGGCTTAACGGCGACATCTATACGCAGTATTTT. It codes for CASSDSGLNGDIYTQYF.

The rearrangement links TRBV6-5 to TRBJ1-1; tentative D call: TRBD1 (5 bases). V lost 2 bases and J lost 6, with 10 bases in between. The germline CDR1 and CDR2 sequences are MNHEY and SVGAGI. There are 13 residues in the CDR3. The CDR3 DNA is TGTGCCAGCAGTTACGGACGGGGGGCTGAAGCTTTCTTT. Translating gives CASSYGRGAEAFF.

The chain recombines TRBV7-9 with TRBJ2-3, with TRBD2 matching over 9 bases. The CDR3 runs to 16 residues. Germline V CDR1 and CDR2: SEHNR, FQNEAQ (reference sequence). The ends lost 4 bases at V and 3 bases at J; junction bases unmatched: 8. CDR3 loop: CASSSPGGRVTDTQYF. DNA of the CDR3: TGTGCCAGCAGCTCCCCCGGCGGGAGGGTAACAGATACGCAGTATTTT.

This chain uses TRBV7-8 with TRBJ2-6; D gene ambiguous. Germline V gene sequence: CDR1 SGHVS, CDR2 FQNEAQ. V lost 5 bases to trimming and J lost 0 bases, with 20 bases between them. CDR3 length equals 19 residues. CDR3 nucleotides: TGTGCCAGCAGCCCCCTTTGGGCAGGTTCCCACTCTGGGGCCAACGTCCTGACTTTC. As protein: CASSPLWAGSHSGANVLTF.

CDR3 sequence reads: CAWSGFGNTEAFF. CDR3 coding DNA: TGTGCCTGGAGTGGTTTCGGGAACACTGAAGCTTTCTTT. The chain uses TRBV30 and TRBJ1-1; D is unclear. Trimming left V 1 base short and J 1 base short, with 7 bases between. Germline V lookup: CDR1 GTSNPN, CDR2 SVGIG (reference sequence). The CDR3 covers 13 residues.

This clone was seen only once. The chain joins TRBV28 to TRBJ2-1; TRBD1 might be the D (6 bases). CDR1 is MDHEN, CDR2 SYDVKM, per germline. V was shortened by 6 bases and J by 8 bases, with 20 bases between the two germline ends. CDR3 length equals 15 residues. CDR3 sequence: CASSHAEGDVDEQFF. CDR3 coding DNA: TGTGCCAGCAGCCACGCAGAGGGGGATGTCGATGAGCAGTTCTTC.